Included here is one T cell receptor (beta chain) sequence, with context. Trimming removed 4 bases at V and 4 bases at J, with 6 bases between. This CDR3 has 12 amino acids. Germline V CDR1 and CDR2: SGDLS, YYNGEE. The record originates from a study of blood T cell repertoires in COVID-19. Study overall: T cells, B-cell-depleted T cells, or PBMCs provided the cDNA or gDNA that served as material.

Original processing notes: Amplified reference gene primers provided the basis for estimating nucleated cell counts. Data came from immunoSEQ multiplex PCR; TCRdb stores just in-frame clones and leaves some out. The V and J calls and clone size were taken over from that table, and D and trimming were inferred from the DNA. Altogether roughly 120,000 clones are present, around 84% being singletons, with the ten largest covering 7.9%. The sequence came from a woman older than 75 with active or convalescent COVID-19. The chain employs TRBV9 and TRBJ1-3; D is ambiguous. The specimen was peripheral blood. The CDR3 nucleotides are TGTGCCAGCAGCTGGGAGGGAAACACCATATATTTT. It is translated as CASSWEGNTIYF.